This T cell receptor beta chain was recovered during a study of blood T cell repertoires in COVID-19. Germline assignment: CDR1 KGHSH and CDR2 LQKENI. After removal of 3 bases from V and 2 bases from J, the junction contained 5 bases not matched to a gene. There are 16 residues in the CDR3. Some clones are missing from TCRdb's copy, which holds only in-frame ones; the method was immunoSEQ multiplex PCR. The sample holds roughly 200,000 clones, around 90% seen once. The sequence came from a man aged 30 to 45 who had recovered from COVID-19. Sequenced material: PBMCs or T cells enriched from blood (not recorded which). The chain recombines TRBV18 with TRBJ2-5; 11 bases are a match to TRBD2. CDR3 protein: CASSPLAGGPQETQYF. The DNA of the CDR3 is TGTGCCAGCTCACCGCTAGCGGGGGGACCACAAGAGACCCAGTACTTC.